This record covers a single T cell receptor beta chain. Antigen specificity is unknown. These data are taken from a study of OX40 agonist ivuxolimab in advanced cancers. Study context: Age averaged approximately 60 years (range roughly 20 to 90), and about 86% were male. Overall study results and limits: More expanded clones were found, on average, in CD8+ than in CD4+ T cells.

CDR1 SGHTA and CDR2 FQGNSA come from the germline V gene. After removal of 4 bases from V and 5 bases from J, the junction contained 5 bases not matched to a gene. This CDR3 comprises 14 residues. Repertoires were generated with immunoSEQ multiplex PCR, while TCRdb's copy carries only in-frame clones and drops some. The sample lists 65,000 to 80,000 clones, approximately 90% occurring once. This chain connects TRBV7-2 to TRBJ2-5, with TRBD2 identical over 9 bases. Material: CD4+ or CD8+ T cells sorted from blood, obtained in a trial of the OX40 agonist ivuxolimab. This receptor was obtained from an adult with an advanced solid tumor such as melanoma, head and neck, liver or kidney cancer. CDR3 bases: TGTGCCAGCAGCTCGGGACTAGCCGTGGAGACCCAGTACTTC. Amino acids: CASSSGLAVETQYF.